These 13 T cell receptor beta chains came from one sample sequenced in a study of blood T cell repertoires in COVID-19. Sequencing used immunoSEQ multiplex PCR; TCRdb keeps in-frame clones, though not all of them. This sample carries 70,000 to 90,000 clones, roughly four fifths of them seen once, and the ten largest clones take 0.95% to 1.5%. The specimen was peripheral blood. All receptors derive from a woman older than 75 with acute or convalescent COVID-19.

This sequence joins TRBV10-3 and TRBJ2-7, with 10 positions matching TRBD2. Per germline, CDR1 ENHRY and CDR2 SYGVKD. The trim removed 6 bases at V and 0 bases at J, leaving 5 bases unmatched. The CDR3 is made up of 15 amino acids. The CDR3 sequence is CAISPGLASSYEQYF. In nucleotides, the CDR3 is TGTGCCATCAGCCCGGGACTAGCGAGCTCCTACGAGCAGTACTTC.

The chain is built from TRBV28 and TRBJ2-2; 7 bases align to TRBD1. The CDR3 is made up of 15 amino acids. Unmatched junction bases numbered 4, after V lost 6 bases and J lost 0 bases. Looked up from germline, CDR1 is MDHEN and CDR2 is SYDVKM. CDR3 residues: CASRTGTANTGELFF. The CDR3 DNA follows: TGTGCCAGCAGAACCGGGACAGCGAACACCGGGGAGCTGTTTTTT.

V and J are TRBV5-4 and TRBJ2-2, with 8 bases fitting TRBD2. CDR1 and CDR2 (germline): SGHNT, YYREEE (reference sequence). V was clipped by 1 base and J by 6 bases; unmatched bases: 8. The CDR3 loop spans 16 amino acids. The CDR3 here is CASSLSGRGFPGELFF. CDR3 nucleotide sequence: TGTGCCAGCAGCTTGTCCGGGAGGGGTTTCCCCGGGGAGCTGTTTTTT.

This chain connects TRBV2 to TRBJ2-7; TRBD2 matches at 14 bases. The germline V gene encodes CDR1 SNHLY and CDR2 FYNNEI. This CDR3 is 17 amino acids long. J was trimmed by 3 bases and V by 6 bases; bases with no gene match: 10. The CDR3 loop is CASSHMTSGGASYEQYF. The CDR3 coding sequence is TGTGCCAGCAGCCATATGACTAGCGGGGGGGCTAGCTACGAGCAGTACTTC. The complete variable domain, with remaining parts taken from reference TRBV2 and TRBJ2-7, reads EPEVTQTPSHQVTQMGQEVILRCVPISNHLYFYWYRQILGQKVEFLVSFYNNEISEKSEIFDDQFSVERPDGSNFTLKIRSTKLEDSAMYFCASSHMTSGGASYEQYFGPGTRLTVT.

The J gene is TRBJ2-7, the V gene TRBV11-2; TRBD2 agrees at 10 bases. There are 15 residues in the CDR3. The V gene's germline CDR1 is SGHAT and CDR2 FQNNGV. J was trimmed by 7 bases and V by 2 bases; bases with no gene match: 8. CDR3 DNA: TGTGCCAGCAGCTTACTCCAAGCGGGAGGGCCGGAGCAGTACTTC. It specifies CASSLLQAGGPEQYF.

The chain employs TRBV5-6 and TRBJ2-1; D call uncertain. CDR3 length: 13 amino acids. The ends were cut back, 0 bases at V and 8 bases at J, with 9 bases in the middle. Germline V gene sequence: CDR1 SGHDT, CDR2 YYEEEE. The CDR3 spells CASSLDSEYEQFF. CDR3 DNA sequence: TGTGCCAGCAGCTTGGACTCGGAGTATGAGCAGTTCTTC.

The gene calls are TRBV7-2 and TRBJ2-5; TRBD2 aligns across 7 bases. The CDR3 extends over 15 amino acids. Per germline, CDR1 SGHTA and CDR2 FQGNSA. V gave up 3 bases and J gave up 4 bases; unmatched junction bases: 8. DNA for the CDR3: TGTGCCAGCAGCTTTGGACTAGGGGCAGGAGAGACCCAGTACTTC. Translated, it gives CASSFGLGAGETQYF.

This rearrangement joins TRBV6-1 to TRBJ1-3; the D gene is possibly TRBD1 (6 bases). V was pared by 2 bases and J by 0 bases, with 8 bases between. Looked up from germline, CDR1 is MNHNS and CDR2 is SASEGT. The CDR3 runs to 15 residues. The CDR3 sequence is CASSEQGFSGNTIYF. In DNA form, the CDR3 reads TGTGCCAGCAGTGAACAGGGGTTCTCTGGAAACACCATATATTTT.

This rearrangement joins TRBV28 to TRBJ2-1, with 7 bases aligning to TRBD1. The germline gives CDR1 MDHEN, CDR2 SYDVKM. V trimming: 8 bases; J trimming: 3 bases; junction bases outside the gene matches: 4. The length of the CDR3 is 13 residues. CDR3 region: CASVGTDYNEQFF. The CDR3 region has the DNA TGTGCCAGCGTCGGGACAGACTACAATGAGCAGTTCTTC.

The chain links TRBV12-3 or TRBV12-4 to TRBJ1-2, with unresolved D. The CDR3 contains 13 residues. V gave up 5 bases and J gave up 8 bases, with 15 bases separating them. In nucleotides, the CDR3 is TGTGCCAGCAGTCCCTCGAGGGATAGCGGCTACACCTTC. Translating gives CASSPSRDSGYTF.

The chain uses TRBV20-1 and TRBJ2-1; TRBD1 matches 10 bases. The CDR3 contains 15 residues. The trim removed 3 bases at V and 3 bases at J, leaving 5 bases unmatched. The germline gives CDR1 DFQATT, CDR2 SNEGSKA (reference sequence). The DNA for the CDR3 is TGCAGTGCTAGTCTGGGACAGGGGATCTACAATGAGCAGTTCTTC. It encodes CSASLGQGIYNEQFF.

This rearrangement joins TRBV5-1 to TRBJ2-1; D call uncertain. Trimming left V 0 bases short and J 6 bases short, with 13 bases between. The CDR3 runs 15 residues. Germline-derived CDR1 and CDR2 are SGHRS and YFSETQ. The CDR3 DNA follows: TGCGCCAGCAGCTTGGGAGGCAGCCACCCCAATGAGCAGTTCTTC. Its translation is CASSLGGSHPNEQFF.

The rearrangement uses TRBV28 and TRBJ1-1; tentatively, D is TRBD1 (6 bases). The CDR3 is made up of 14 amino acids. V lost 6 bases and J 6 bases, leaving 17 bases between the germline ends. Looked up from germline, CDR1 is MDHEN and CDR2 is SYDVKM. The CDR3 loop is CASSNGQGFAEAFF. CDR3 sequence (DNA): TGTGCCAGCAGCAATGGGCAGGGGTTCGCTGAAGCTTTCTTT. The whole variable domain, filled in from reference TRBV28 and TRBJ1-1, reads DVKVTQSSRYLVKRTGEKVFLECVQDMDHENMFWYRQDPGLGLRLIYFSYDVKMKEKGDIPEGYSVSREKKERFSLILESASTNQTSMYLCASSNGQGFAEAFFGQGTRLTVV.